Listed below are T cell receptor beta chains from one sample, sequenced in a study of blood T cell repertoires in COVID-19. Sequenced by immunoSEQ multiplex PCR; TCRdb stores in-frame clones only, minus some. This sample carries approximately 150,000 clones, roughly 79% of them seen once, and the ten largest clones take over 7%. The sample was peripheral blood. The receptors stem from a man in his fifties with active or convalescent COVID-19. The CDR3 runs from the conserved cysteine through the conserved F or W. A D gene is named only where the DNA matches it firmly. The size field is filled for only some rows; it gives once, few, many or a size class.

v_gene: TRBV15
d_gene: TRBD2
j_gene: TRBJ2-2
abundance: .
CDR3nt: TGTGCCACCAGCAGGACTAGCGACGGCAACACCGGGGAGCTGTTTTTT
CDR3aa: CATSRTSDGNTGELFF

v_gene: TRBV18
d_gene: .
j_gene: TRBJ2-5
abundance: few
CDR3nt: TGTGCCAGCTCACCAGAGCGGTGGGAGACCCAGTACTTC
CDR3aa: CASSPERWETQYF

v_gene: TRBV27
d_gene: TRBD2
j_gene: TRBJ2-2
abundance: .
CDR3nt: TGTGCCAGCAGTTTTGCCGGGAGGGAAACCGGGGAGCTGTTTTTT
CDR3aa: CASSFAGRETGELFF

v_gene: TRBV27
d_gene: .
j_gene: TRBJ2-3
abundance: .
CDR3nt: TGTGCCAGCAGTTTATCGGTTAGGGGGACTACCTTGAGGGATACGCAGTATTTT
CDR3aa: CASSLSVRGTTLRDTQYF

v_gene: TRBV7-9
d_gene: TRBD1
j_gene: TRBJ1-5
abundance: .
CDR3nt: TGTGCCAGCAGCCAGGGACAGGGCAATCAGCCCCAGCATTTT
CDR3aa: CASSQGQGNQPQHF

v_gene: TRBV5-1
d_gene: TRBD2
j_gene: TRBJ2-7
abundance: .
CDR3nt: TGCGCCAGCAGCTCGTTAGCGGGAGGGCAGTACGAGCAGTACTTC
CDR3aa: CASSSLAGGQYEQYF

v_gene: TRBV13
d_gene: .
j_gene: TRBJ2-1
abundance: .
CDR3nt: TGTGCCAGCAGCCTACATGATTATGCACTTCAGGGAAGCTCCTACAATGAGCAGTTCTTC
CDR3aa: CASSLHDYALQGSSYNEQFF

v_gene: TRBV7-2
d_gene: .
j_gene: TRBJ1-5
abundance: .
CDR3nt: TGTGCCAGCAGCTTAGCGTTAGGAGGGGCGGGGAATCAGCCCCAGCATTTT
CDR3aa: CASSLALGGAGNQPQHF

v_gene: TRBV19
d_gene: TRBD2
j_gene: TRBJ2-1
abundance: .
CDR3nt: TGTGCCAGTAGTACATTTAGCGGGAGGTCAAGCCCACACAATGAGCAGTTCTTC
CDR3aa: CASSTFSGRSSPHNEQFF

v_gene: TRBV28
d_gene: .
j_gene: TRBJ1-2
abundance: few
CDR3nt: TGTGCCAGCAGTTCCCAACGACTGGGGGGGGGTGGCTATGGCTACACCTTC
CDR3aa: CASSSQRLGGGGYGYTF

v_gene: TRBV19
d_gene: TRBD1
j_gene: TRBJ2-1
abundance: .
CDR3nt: TGTGCCAGTAGTATAGAAGGGGGCTACTACAATGAGCAGTTCTTC
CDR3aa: CASSIEGGYYNEQFF

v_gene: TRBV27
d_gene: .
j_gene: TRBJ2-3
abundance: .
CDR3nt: TGTGCCAGCAGTGCCAGGGGCGATGGCACAGATACGCAGTATTTT
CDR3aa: CASSARGDGTDTQYF

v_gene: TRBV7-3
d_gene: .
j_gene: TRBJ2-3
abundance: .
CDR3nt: TGTGCCAGCAGCTTCCCGGGAGTGGTGGATACGCAGTATTTT
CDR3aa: CASSFPGVVDTQYF

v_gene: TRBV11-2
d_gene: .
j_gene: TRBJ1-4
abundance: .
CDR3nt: TGTGCCAGCAGCTTAGAGGGGCTCGGAACGGGAAAACTGTTTTTT
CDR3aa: CASSLEGLGTGKLFF

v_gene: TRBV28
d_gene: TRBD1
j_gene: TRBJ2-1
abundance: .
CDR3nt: TGTGCCAGCAGTTTGGGGTCAGGGGGAGTCGATGAGCAGTTCTTC
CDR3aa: CASSLGSGGVDEQFF

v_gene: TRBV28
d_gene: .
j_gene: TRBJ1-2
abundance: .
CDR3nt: TGTGCCATCCAAAAAAACGATTGGCGCTACACCTTC
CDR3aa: CAIQKNDWRYTF

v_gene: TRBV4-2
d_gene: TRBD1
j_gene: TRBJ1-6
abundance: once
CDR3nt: TGTGCCAGCAGCCAGGGGGACAGGGCTTATAATTCACCCCTCCACTTT
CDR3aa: CASSQGDRAYNSPLHF

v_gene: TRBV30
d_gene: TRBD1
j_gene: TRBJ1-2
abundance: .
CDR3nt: TGTGCCTGGAGCACCGGGACAGGCTATGGCTACACCTTC
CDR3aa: CAWSTGTGYGYTF

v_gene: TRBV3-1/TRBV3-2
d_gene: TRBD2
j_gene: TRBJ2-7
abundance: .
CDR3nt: TGTGCCAGCAGCGATAGCGGGAGGTCCTACGAGCAGTACTTC
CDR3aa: CASSDSGRSYEQYF

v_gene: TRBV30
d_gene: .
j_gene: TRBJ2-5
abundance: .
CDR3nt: TGTGCCTGGAGTCCGGACGCCGAGGGGACCCAGTACTTC
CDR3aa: CAWSPDAEGTQYF

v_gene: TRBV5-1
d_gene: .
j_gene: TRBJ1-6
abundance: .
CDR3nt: TGCGCCAGCAGCTTGGGGGCAGTCGGTAATTCACCCCTCCACTTT
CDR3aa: CASSLGAVGNSPLHF

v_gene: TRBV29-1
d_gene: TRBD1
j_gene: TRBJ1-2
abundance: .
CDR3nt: TGCAGCGTTGCCCCGACGGACAGGGAGGATGGCTACACCTTC
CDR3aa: CSVAPTDREDGYTF

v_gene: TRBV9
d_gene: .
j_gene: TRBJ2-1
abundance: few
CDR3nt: TGTGCCAGCAGCCCCCAAGCGAATGAGCAGTTCTTC
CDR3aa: CASSPQANEQFF

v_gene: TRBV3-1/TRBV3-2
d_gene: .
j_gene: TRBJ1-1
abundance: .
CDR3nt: TGTGCCAGCAGCCAATTGGACACCAACACTGAAGCTTTCTTT
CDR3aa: CASSQLDTNTEAFF

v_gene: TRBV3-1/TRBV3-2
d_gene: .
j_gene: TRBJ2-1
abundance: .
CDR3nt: TGTGCCAGCAGCCAAGAGGCGGACTATCTGTTCTTC
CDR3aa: CASSQEADYLFF

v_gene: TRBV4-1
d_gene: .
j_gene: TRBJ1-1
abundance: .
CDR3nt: TGCGCCAGCACCCTGACAGAGGTGACGGACACTGAAGCTTTCTTT
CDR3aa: CASTLTEVTDTEAFF

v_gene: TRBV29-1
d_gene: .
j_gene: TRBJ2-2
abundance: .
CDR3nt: TGCAGCGGAGGGGGGGAATTAACCGGGGAGCTGTTTTTT
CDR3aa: CSGGGELTGELFF

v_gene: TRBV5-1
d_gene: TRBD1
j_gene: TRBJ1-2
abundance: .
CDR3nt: TGCGCCAGCAGCTTGGCCGGTCAGGGGGCGTCCTATGGCTACACCTTC
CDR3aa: CASSLAGQGASYGYTF

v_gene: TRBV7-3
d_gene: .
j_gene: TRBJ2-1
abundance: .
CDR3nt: TGTGCCAGCAGCCCCCAAGCTGAGAGCGGAGGGTGGGGGGAGCAGTTCTTC
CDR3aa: CASSPQAESGGWGEQFF

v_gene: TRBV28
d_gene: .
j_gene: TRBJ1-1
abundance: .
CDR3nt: TGTGCCAGCAGTTTACCCGGGGTTACTGAAGCTTTCTTT
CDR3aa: CASSLPGVTEAFF

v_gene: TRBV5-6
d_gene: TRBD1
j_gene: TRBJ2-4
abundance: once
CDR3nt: TGTGCCAGCAGCTTGACAGGGGGAAACATTCAGTACTTC
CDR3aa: CASSLTGGNIQYF

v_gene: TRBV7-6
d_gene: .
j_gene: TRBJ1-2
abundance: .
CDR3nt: TGTGCCAGCAGCTTATACAGCCTTGAGGGCTACACCTTC
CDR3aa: CASSLYSLEGYTF

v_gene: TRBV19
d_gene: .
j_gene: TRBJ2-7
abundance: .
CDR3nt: TGTGCCAGTAGTCCCCTCCAAGCGGGCCTAACCTACGAGCAGTACTTC
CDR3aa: CASSPLQAGLTYEQYF

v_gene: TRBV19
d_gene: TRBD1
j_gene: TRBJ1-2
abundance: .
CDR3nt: TGTGCCAGTAGGGGACAGGGGAAGGACTATGGCTACACCTTC
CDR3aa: CASRGQGKDYGYTF

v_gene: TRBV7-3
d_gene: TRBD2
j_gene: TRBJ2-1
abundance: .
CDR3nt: TGTGCCAGCAGCCAACCGGGACTAGCGTCGCATGAGCAGTTCTTC
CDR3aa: CASSQPGLASHEQFF

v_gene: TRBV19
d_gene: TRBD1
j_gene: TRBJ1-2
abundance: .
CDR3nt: TGTGCCAGTAGGATGACAGGGGGCGCATCTGGCTATGGCTACACCTTC
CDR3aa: CASRMTGGASGYGYTF

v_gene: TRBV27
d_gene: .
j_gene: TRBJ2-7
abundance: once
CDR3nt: TGTGCCAGCAGTTTGATAGGGAGGTTTGACGAGCAGTACTTC
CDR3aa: CASSLIGRFDEQYF

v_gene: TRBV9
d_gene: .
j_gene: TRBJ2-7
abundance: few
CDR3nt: TGTGCCAGCAGCGTAAGCGGGTTCCCCTACGAGCAGTACTTC
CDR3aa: CASSVSGFPYEQYF

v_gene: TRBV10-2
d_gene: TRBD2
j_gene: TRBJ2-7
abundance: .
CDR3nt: TGCGCCAGCAGACCCACTAGCGGGAGTAGGTACGAGCAGTACTTC
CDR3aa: CASRPTSGSRYEQYF

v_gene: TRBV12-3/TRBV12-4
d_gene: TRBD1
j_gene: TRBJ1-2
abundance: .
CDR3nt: TGTGCCAGCAGTCGGGACAGGGACTATGGCTACACCTTC
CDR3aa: CASSRDRDYGYTF

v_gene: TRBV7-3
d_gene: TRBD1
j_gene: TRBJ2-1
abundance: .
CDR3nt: TGTGCCAGCAGCTTAAGTCGGGCAGGGGGCGCAGATTCTGAGCAGTTCTTC
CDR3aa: CASSLSRAGGADSEQFF

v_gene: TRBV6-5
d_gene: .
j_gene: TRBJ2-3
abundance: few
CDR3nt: TGTGCCAGCAGTTACTCCACAGGGTTTAGGGCAGATACGCAGTATTTT
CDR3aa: CASSYSTGFRADTQYF

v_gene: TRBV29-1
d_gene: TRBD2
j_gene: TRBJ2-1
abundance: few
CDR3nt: TGCAGCGGGAGCCTAGCGGTCGACTACAATGAGCAGTTCTTC
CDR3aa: CSGSLAVDYNEQFF

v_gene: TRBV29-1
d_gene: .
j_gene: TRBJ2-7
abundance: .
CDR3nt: TGCAGCGCCCTAAGGGGGAGGGCCTACGAGCAGTACTTC
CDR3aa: CSALRGRAYEQYF

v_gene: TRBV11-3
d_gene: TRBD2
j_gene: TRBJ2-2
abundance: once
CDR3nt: TGTGCCAGCAGGGGACTAGCGAACACCGGGGAGCTGTTTTTT
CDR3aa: CASRGLANTGELFF

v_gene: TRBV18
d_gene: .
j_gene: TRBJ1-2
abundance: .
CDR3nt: TGTGCCAGCTCCCCGGAGGGGGGGAACTATGGCTACACCTTC
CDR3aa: CASSPEGGNYGYTF

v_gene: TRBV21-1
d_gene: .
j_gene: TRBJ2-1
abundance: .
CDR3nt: TGTGCCAGCAGCAAAGGGGAAGGGCTAGCGGGAGGTAAAGAGCAGTTCTTC
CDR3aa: CASSKGEGLAGGKEQFF

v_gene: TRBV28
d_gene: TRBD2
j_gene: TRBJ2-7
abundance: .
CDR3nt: TGTGCCAGCATCCTGCAGGCGGGAGGGGAGGAGCAGTACTTC
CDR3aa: CASILQAGGEEQYF

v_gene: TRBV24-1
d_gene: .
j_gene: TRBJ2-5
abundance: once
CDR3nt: TGTGCCACCAGTGACTCAGACAGGCCGGAGGAGACCCAGTACTTC
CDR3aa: CATSDSDRPEETQYF

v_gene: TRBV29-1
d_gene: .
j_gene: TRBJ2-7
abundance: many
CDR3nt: TGCAGCGTTGAAGATAGGGGGGGCGCCAAGTCGGAGCAGTACTTC
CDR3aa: CSVEDRGGAKSEQYF

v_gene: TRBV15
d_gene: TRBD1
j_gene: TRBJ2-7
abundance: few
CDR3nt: TGTGCCACCAGCAGAGGGGACAGGGGGTTATACGAGCAGTACTTC
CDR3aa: CATSRGDRGLYEQYF

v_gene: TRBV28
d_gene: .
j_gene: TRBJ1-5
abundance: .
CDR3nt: TGTGCCAGCAGCCTAGGACAGTTAAATCAGCCCCAGCATTTT
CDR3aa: CASSLGQLNQPQHF

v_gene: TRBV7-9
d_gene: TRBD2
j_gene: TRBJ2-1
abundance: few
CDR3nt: TGTGCCAGCAGCGTACTAGCGGGAGAGCAGTTCTTC
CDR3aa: CASSVLAGEQFF

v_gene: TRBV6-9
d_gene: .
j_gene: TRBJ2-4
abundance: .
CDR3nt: TGTGCCAGCAGTTATTTCCCCGGCCAGGGAGCCAAAAACATTCAGTACTTC
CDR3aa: CASSYFPGQGAKNIQYF

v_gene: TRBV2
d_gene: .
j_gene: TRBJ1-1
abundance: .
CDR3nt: TGTGCCAGCAGTCTAGGCAGGGACACTGAAGCTTTCTTT
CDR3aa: CASSLGRDTEAFF

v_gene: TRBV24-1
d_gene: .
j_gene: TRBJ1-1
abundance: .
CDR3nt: TGTGCCACCAGTGGCGAGGGACAAAACACTGAAGCTTTCTTT
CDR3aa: CATSGEGQNTEAFF

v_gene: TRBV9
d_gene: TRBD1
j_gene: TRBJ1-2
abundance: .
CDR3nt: TGTGCCAGCAGCGTAATCCCAAAACAGGGGTATGGCTACACCTTC
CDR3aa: CASSVIPKQGYGYTF

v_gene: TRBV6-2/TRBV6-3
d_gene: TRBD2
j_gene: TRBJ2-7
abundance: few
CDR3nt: TGTGCCAGCAGTTACAAAGTCTCCTGGGCGGGAGGGCCCCCCGGCGAGCAGTACTTC
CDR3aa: CASSYKVSWAGGPPGEQYF